This T cell receptor (beta chain) was identified in a study of blood T cell repertoires in COVID-19. The protocol was immunoSEQ multiplex PCR, while the TCRdb copy is restricted to in-frame clones and leaves out a portion. The sample has about 12,000 clones, about two thirds seen once. The V gene lost 0 bases and the J gene lost 4 bases, with 9 bases spanning the gap. This CDR3 region has 14 residues. Germline assignment: CDR1 SGHAT and CDR2 FQNNGV. The clonotype comes from a man in his sixties with COVID-19, enrolled during active disease. The chain links TRBV11-2 to TRBJ1-1, with D hard to call. The sample comprised peripheral blood. The CDR3 DNA sequence: TGTGCCAGCAGCTTAGAGCTCTCCGGCACTGAAGCTTTCTTT. It yields the protein CASSLELSGTEAFF. Together with reference TRBV11-2 and TRBJ1-1, the CDR3 gives the full variable domain: EAGVAQSPRYKIIEKRQSVAFWCNPISGHATLYWYQQILGQGPKLLIQFQNNGVVDDSQLPKDRFSAERLKGVDSTLKIQPAKLEDSAVYLCASSLELSGTEAFFGQGTRLTVV.